This TCR beta chain comes out of a study of T cell responses to AZD1222 COVID-19 vaccine. About the study: Second doses that came at about 4 or about 12 weeks were put together. Study-wide results and caveats: Along spike, vaccine-associated CD4 TCRs were found throughout, with dominance at 160-218 and 743-854. Clonal diversity may have been underestimated in mostly white British donors.

The table lists this clone with a few counts. Its antigen is not known. The J segment lost 0 bases and the V segment lost 3 bases, leaving 4 bases of the junction unmatched. The germline V gene encodes CDR1 MNHEY and CDR2 SVGAGI. CDR3 length: 15 residues. Generated by immunoSEQ multiplex PCR, the TCRdb table keeps only in-frame clones and is missing some. Here the sample spans 140,000 to 150,000 clones, under 95% being singletons. This chain joins TRBV6-5 and TRBJ1-1, with 7 bases lining up with TRBD1. The source was peripheral blood, collected on day 0 of AZD1222 vaccination. The sequence derives from an adult in good health. Here the CDR3 reads CASSYGTVMNTEAFF. Here the CDR3 DNA reads TGTGCCAGCAGTTATGGGACAGTAATGAACACTGAAGCTTTCTTT.